This entry lists 16 T cell receptor beta chains sequenced from one sample in a study of blood T cell repertoires in COVID-19. TCRdb keeps only in-frame clones here, not all; method: immunoSEQ multiplex PCR. This table holds around 250,000 clones, roughly 86% found once. Sequences were obtained from peripheral blood. Receptors originate from an elderly woman with COVID-19, enrolled during active disease.

The J gene is TRBJ1-1, the V gene TRBV19, with 9 nucleotides matching TRBD1. This CDR3 spans 14 amino acids. V was pared by 4 bases and J by 3 bases, with 3 bases of the junction left unmatched. Germline V lookup: CDR1 LNHDA, CDR2 SQIVND (reference sequence). The CDR3 DNA is TGTGCCAGTAGTAGGCGGGACAGGGACACTGAAGCTTTCTTT. Its protein product is CASSRRDRDTEAFF.

For this clone: Other DNA variants within this sample encode the same CDR3. V is TRBV5-6 and J is TRBJ1-5, with D perhaps matching TRBD1 (6 bases). The V end was cut by 4 bases, the J end by 0 bases, with 8 bases between. The germline V gene has CDR1 SGHDT and CDR2 YYEEEE. This CDR3 comprises 14 residues. The CDR3, as DNA: TGTGCCAGCAGCCTAGGGGGTAGCAATCAGCCCCAGCATTTT. Protein product: CASSLGGSNQPQHF.

V usage is TRBV28 and J usage is TRBJ1-2; 9 positions agree with TRBD1. From germline, CDR1 is MDHEN and CDR2 SYDVKM. This CDR3 is 19 amino acids long. The V gene end was trimmed by 6 bases and the J gene end by 1 base; junction bases not matched to a gene: 18. The DNA for the CDR3 is TGTGCCAGCAGAGTGCCCACGTCGGGACAGGGCAGCGGTAACTATGGCTACACCTTC. It specifies CASRVPTSGQGSGNYGYTF.

The rearrangement joins TRBV7-3 to TRBJ2-1; D is perhaps TRBD2 (5 bases). The germline V gene encodes CDR1 SGHTA and CDR2 FQGTGA. The V end was cut by 5 bases, the J end by 6 bases, with 14 bases between. The CDR3 is 14 amino acids. In nucleotides, the CDR3 is TGTGCCAGCAGCCCCCAGGCCGCGGGCAATGAGCAGTTCTTC. Amino acid sequence: CASSPQAAGNEQFF.

The chain combines TRBV18 with TRBJ1-4; TRBD1 matches at 9 bases. This CDR3 is built from 15 residues. Trimming removed 2 bases from V and 10 bases from J; junction bases left unmatched: 8. CDR1 and CDR2 from the germline V gene are KGHSH and LQKENI. The CDR3 DNA reads as TGTGCCAGCTCACCATACCCCCGGGACAGGGCAAAACTGTTTTTT. Its protein is CASSPYPRDRAKLFF. The full variable domain, its missing parts supplied by reference TRBV18 and TRBJ1-4, is NAGVMQNPRHLVRRRGQEARLRCSPMKGHSHVYWYRQLPEEGLKFMVYLQKENIIDESGMPKERFSAEFPKEGPSILRIQQVVRGDSAAYFCASSPYPRDRAKLFFGSGTQLSVL.

The genes are TRBV7-8 and TRBJ1-6; the D gene is possibly TRBD1 (5 bases). The germline V and J ends were trimmed by 5 bases and 9 bases, with 17 bases remaining between them. The CDR3 is 15 residues long. The germline CDR1 and CDR2 sequences are SGHVS and FQNEAQ. The CDR3 bases are TGTGCCAGCAGCCGAACACAGGAACGTACTTCACCCCTCCACTTT. Translating it yields CASSRTQERTSPLHF.

The chain is built from TRBV5-1 and TRBJ2-7, with D perhaps matching TRBD1 (5 bases). Germline V lookup: CDR1 SGHRS, CDR2 YFSETQ. V gave up 2 bases and J gave up 3 bases, with 6 bases separating them. This CDR3 spans 12 amino acids. The CDR3 sequence is CASSFQGYEQYF. CDR3 DNA sequence: TGCGCCAGCAGCTTTCAGGGCTACGAGCAGTACTTC.

This clone was recorded a few times. The chain recombines TRBV10-3 with TRBJ1-1; maybe TRBD1 (6 bases). V gave up 6 bases and J gave up 1 base, with 12 bases separating them. CDR3 size: 14 residues. The germline V gene has CDR1 ENHRY and CDR2 SYGVKD. CDR3 residues: CAIRTQGQNTEAFF. CDR3 sequence (DNA): TGTGCCATCAGGACTCAGGGGCAGAACACTGAAGCTTTCTTT.

The rearrangement uses TRBV19 and TRBJ1-5, with D possibly matching TRBD1 (6 bases). This CDR3 region has 15 residues. CDR1 is LNHDA and CDR2 is SQIVND in the germline V gene (reference sequence). Trimming left V 6 bases short and J 1 base short, with 13 bases between. DNA of the CDR3: TGTGCCAGTAGAGCAGGGACAAGAAGCAATCAGCCCCAGCATTTT. It is translated as CASRAGTRSNQPQHF.

The genes are TRBV11-3 and TRBJ1-6; D unresolved. Trimming took 3 bases from V and 9 from J, leaving 12 bases between them. The CDR3 contains 14 residues. Looked up from germline, CDR1 is SGHNT and CDR2 is YENEEA. The CDR3: CASSLEFKGSPLHF. Written as DNA, the CDR3 is TGTGCCAGCAGCTTGGAGTTTAAAGGTTCACCCCTCCACTTT.

The chain uses TRBV5-4 and TRBJ1-3; D possibly corresponds to TRBD1 (5 bases). Trimming stripped 3 bases from V and 4 bases from J, with 11 bases between. This CDR3 has 14 amino acids. Looked up from germline, CDR1 is SGHNT and CDR2 is YYREEE (reference sequence). The CDR3: CASSSTGQGNTIYF. As DNA, the CDR3 is TGTGCCAGCAGCTCTACAGGACAAGGAAACACCATATATTTT. The whole variable domain, remainder taken from reference TRBV5-4 and TRBJ1-3, is ETGVTQSPTHLIKTRGQQVTLRCSSQSGHNTVSWYQQALGQGPQFIFQYYREEENGRGNFPPRFSGLQFPNYSSELNVNALELDDSALYLCASSSTGQGNTIYFGEGSWLTVV.

The gene calls are TRBV4-1 and TRBJ2-1; 10 bases map to TRBD2. Germline lookup yields CDR1 MGHRA and CDR2 YSYEKL. Trimming took 0 bases from V and 10 from J; bases not matched to a gene: 9. The CDR3 is 16 residues long. In DNA, the CDR3 is TGCGCCAGCAGCCAAGATGAGCGGGGGGGCCGCAGGGAGCAGTTCTTC. It codes for CASSQDERGGRREQFF.

This sequence joins TRBV5-1 and TRBJ2-2; D gene ambiguous. Trimming removed 2 bases from V and 0 bases from J, with 8 bases in between. The CDR3 length is 15 residues. Germline values: CDR1 SGHRS, CDR2 YFSETQ. CDR3 coding DNA: TGCGCCAGCAGCTTCATCGACTCGAACACCGGGGAGCTGTTTTTT. Encoded protein: CASSFIDSNTGELFF.

The chain has TRBV18 and TRBJ1-6, with D maybe TRBD1 (6 bases). Trimming took off 3 bases at V and 6 bases at J, with 18 bases between the two ends. The CDR3 sequence is 17 residues long. The germline V gene encodes CDR1 KGHSH and CDR2 LQKENI. As DNA, the CDR3 is TGTGCCAGCTCACCTGCCGCAGGGGCACCCGGTAATTCACCCCTCCACTTT. Protein: CASSPAAGAPGNSPLHF. Supplemented by reference TRBV18 and TRBJ1-6, the full variable domain reads NAGVMQNPRHLVRRRGQEARLRCSPMKGHSHVYWYRQLPEEGLKFMVYLQKENIIDESGMPKERFSAEFPKEGPSILRIQQVVRGDSAAYFCASSPAAGAPGNSPLHFGNGTRLTVT.

The chain recombines TRBV5-1 with TRBJ1-1; D is unresolved. The ends were cut back, 5 bases at V and 0 bases at J, with 14 bases in the middle. This CDR3 is built from 15 residues. The germline V gene encodes CDR1 SGHRS and CDR2 YFSETQ. The CDR3 region has the DNA TGCGCCAGCAGTGTGCCTCAGGATTTGAACACTGAAGCTTTCTTT. Translating it yields CASSVPQDLNTEAFF.

The chain recombines TRBV7-9 with TRBJ1-6, with 9 bases that match TRBD1. Germline V gene lookup returns CDR1 SEHNR and CDR2 FQNEAQ (reference sequence). J lost 9 bases, V lost 5 bases, and 5 bases had no gene match. The CDR3 totals 14 residues. The CDR3 coding sequence is TGTGCCAGCAGCCTACAGGGGGCAGGTTCACCCCTCCACTTT. This codes for CASSLQGAGSPLHF.